This T cell receptor beta chain was captured in a study of cytomegalovirus exposure and HLA in healthy donors. Study-level points and caveats: Looking again later, the authors saw that most CMV-associated TCR beta chains seemed HLA-restricted. Later findings reportedly placed an Asian-associated ancestry cluster below the roughly 670-donor mean for N-insertions. Rates of TCR association differed by HLA locus in a later analysis, with DRB1 highest and HLA-C lowest.

Deletions cut 3 bases from V and 7 bases from J, with 6 bases between. This CDR3 has 10 amino acids. Germline V CDR1 and CDR2: DFQATT, SNEGSKA (reference sequence). Amplification used 60 Vbeta primers and 13 Jbeta primers. Repertoires were generated with immunoSEQ multiplex PCR, while TCRdb's copy carries only in-frame clones and drops some. Here the sample spans about 200,000 clones, approximately 80% being singletons. Comments on this clone: Its antigen is unknown. The sample has other DNA sequences that encode this CDR3 too.

The origin of this receptor is a boy aged 2 to 10 in good health and CMV-seronegative. The sequenced sample was PBMCs. The chain couples TRBV20-1 to TRBJ1-2, with D possibly TRBD1 on 5 matching bases. CDR3 coding DNA: TGCAGTGCTAGGCAGGGTGGCTACACCTTC. It is translated as CSARQGGYTF.